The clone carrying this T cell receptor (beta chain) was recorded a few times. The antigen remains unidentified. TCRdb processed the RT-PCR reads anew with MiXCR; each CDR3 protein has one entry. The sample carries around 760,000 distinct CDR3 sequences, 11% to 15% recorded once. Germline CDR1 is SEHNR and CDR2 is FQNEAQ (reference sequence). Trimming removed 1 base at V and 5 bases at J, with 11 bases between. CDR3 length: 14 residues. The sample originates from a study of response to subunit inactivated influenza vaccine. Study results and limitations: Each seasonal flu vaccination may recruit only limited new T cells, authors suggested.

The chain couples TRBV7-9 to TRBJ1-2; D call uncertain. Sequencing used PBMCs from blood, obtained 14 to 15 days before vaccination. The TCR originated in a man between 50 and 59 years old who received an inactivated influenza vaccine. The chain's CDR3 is CASSLGPAGYGYTF. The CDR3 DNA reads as TGTGCCAGCAGCTTAGGACCGGCGGGGTATGGCTACACCTTC.